The text below deals with one T cell receptor beta chain. What it binds is unknown. Per germline, CDR1 ENHRY and CDR2 SYGVKD. Trimming left V 0 bases short and J 4 bases short, with 9 bases between. The CDR3 sequence is 14 residues long. The data belong to a study of CD8 T cells in ankylosing spondylitis. Study results and caveats: Blood from ankylosing spondylitis patients appeared to carry a characteristic roughly 8-variant TCR beta motif. The study looked at matched synovial fluid samples from ankylosing spondylitis patients. Disease-linked clones were reported to be significantly enriched there. Both synovial fluid and blood in reactive arthritis had previously been reported to carry some motif variants.

It was by quantitative 5'-RACE with molecular barcodes that TCR beta libraries were made. TCRdb ran MiXCR on the 5' RACE reads and lists one entry per CDR3 protein. The sample includes around 28,000 distinct CDR3 sequences, under 40% seen only once; the top ten take over 40%. V and J are TRBV10-3 and TRBJ1-1; D is ambiguous. The clonotype originates from a male donor with ankylosing spondylitis. The source material was synovial fluid, either unsorted or a sorted T cell fraction (not recorded which). CDR3 DNA: TGTGCCATCAGTGAGTCGGGAGGGAGCACTGAAGCTTTCTTT. It is translated as CAISESGGSTEAFF.